This T cell receptor (beta chain) was sequenced for a study of cytomegalovirus exposure and HLA in healthy donors. Looking at the study overall: Tens of millions of unique TCRs from HLA-typed donors were held in an early release of data.

The trim removed 5 bases at V and 0 bases at J, leaving 7 bases unmatched. CDR1 is SGHRS and CDR2 is YFSETQ in the germline V gene. This CDR3 region has 15 residues. PCR was performed using 60 Vbeta and 13 Jbeta primers. Measured with immunoSEQ multiplex PCR; TCRdb has only the in-frame clones, and not every one. The top ten hold around 1.6% of the sample, which has about 140,000 clones, 60% to 80% seen once. The clonotype comes from a woman under 40 in good health and CMV-seronegative. The gene calls are TRBV5-1 and TRBJ1-1, with 7 bases that match TRBD1. The source material was PBMCs. CDR3 nucleotide sequence: TGCGCCAGCAGGAGAGGGGACAGCTTGAACACTGAAGCTTTCTTT. It codes for CASRRGDSLNTEAFF.